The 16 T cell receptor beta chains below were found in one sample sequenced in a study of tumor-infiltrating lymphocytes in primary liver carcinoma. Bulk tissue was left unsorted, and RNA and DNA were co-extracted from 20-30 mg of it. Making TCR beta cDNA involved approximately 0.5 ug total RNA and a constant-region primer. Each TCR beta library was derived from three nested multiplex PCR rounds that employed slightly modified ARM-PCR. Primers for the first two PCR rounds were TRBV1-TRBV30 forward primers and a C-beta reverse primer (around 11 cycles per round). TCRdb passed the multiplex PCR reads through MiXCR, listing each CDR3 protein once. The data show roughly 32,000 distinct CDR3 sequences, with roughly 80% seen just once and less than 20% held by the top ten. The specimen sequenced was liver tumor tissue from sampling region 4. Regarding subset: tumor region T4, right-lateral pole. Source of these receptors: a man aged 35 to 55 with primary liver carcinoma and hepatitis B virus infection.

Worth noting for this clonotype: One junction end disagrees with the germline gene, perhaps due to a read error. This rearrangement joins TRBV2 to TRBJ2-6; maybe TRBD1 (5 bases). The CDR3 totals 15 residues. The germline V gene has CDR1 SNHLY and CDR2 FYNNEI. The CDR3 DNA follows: TGTGCCAGCTTGTTCCGACAGCCTGGGGCCAATGTCCTGACTTTC. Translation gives CASLFRQPGANVLTF.

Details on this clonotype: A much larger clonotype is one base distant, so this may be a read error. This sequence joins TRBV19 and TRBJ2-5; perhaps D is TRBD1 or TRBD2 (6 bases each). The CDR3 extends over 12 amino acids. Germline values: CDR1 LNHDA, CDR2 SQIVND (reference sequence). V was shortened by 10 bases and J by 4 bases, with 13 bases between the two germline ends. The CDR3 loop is CAIRLGGETQYF. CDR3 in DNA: TGTGCCATTCGACTAGGGGGAGAGACCCAGTACTTC.

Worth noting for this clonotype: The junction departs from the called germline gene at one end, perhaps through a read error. This chain's CDR3 is CASSLLQQNSGELFF. The CDR3 region has the DNA TGTGCCAGCAGCTTACTACAGCAGAACAGCGGGGAGCTGTTTTTT. The J gene is TRBJ2-2, the V gene TRBV7-8; D is unclear. The CDR3 runs 15 residues. The germline CDR1 and CDR2 sequences are SGHVS and FQNEAQ. The complete variable domain, with remaining parts taken from reference TRBV7-8 and TRBJ2-2, reads GAGVSQSPRYKVAKRGQDVALRCDPISGHVSLFWYQQALGQGPEFLTYFQNEAQLDKSGLPSDRFFAERPEGSVSTLKIQRTQQEDSAVYLCASSLLQQNSGELFFGEGSRLTVL.

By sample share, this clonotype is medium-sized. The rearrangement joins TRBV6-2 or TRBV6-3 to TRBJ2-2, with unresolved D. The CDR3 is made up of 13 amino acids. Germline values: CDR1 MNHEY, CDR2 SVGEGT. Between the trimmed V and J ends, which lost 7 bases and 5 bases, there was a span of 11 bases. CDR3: CASTPVGTGELFF. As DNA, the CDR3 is TGTGCCAGCACCCCGGTGGGGACCGGGGAGCTGTTTTTT.

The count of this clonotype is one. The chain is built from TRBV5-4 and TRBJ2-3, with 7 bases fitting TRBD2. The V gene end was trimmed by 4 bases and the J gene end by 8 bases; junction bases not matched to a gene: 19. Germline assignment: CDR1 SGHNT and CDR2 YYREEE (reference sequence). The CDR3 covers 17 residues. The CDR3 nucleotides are TGTGCCAGCAGCGCCCCCGGGACTAACGCTGGTGGTGTTACGCAGTATTTT. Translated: CASSAPGTNAGGVTQYF.

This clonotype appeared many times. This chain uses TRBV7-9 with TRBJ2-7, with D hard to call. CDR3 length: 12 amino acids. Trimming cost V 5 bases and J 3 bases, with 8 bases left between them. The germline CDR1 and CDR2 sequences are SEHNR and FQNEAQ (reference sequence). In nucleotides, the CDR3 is TGTGCCAGCAGCCTCGACTTCTACGAGCAGTACTTC. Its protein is CASSLDFYEQYF.

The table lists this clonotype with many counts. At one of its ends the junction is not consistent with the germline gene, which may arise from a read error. CDR3 amino acids: CASSSELPAPNTGGLLF. DNA of the CDR3: TGCGCCAGCAGCTCCGAGTTGCCGGCCCCGAACACCGGGGGGCTGCTTTTT. The chain has TRBV4-3 and TRBJ2-2, with D perhaps matching TRBD2 (7 bases). The CDR3 runs to 17 residues. Germline V CDR1 and CDR2: LGHNA, YSLEER.

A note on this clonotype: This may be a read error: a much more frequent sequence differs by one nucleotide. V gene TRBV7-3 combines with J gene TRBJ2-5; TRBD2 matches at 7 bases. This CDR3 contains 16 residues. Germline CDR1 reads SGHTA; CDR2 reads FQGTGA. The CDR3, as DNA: TGTGCCAGCGGCTTAACAGCGCCTAGCGGAGGGGAGACCCAGTACTTC. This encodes CASGLTAPSGGETQYF. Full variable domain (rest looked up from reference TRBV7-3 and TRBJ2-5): GAGVSQTPSNKVTEKGKYVELRCDPISGHTALYWYRQSLGQGPEFLIYFQGTGAADDSGLPNDRFFAVRPEGSVSTLKIQRTERGDSAVYLCASGLTAPSGGETQYFGPGTRLLVL.

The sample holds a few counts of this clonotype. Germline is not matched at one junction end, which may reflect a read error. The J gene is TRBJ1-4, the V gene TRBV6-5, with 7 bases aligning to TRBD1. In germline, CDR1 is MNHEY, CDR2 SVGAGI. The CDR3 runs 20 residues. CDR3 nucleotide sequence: TGCGCCAGCAGTTCGCTTACCCCAACAGGGGCTCCTGGTAATAATGAAAAACTGTTTTTT. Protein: CASSSLTPTGAPGNNEKLFF.

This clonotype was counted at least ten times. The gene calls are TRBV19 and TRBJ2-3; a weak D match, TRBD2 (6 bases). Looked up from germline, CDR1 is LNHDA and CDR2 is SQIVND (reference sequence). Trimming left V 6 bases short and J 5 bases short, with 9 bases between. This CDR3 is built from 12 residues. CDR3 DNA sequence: TGTGCCAGTAGGCTTAGCGGAGATACGCAGTATTTT. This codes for CASRLSGDTQYF.

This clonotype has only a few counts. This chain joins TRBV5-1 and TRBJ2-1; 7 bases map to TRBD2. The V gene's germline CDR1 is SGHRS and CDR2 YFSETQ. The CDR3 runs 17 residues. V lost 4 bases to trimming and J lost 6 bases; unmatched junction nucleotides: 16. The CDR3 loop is CASSHGGSGIHVNEQFF. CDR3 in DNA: TGCGCCAGCAGCCACGGAGGAAGCGGGATTCATGTCAATGAGCAGTTCTTC.

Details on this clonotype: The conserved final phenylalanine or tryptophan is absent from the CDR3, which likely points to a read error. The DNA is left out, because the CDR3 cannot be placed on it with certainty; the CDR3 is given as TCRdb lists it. CDR3 loop: CASSWTSGSGETQCL. This chain joins TRBV6-2 or TRBV6-3 and TRBJ2-5; TRBD2, the D gene given by the table, was not confirmed from the DNA. 15 amino acids form the CDR3, both terminal residues included. Germline V lookup: CDR1 MNHEY, CDR2 SVGEGT.

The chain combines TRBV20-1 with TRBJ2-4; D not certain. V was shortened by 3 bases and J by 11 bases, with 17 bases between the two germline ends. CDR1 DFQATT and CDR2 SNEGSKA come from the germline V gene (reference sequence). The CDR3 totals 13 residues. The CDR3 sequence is CSASPGAPNVQYF. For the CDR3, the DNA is TGCAGTGCTAGTCCAGGAGCGCCTAACGTTCAGTACTTC.

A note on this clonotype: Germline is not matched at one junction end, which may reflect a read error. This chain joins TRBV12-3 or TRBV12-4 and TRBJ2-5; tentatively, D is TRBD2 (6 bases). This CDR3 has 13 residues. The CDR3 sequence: CVSSRGGIETRYF. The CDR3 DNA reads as TGTGTCAGCAGCCGAGGCGGGATAGAGACCCGGTACTTC.

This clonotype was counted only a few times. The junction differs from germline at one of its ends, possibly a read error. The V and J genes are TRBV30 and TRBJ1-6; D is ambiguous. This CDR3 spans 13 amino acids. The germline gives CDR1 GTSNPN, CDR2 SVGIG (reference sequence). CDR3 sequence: CALSELNNSRLHF. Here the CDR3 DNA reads TGTGCCTTGAGTGAGCTCAACAATTCACGCCTCCACTTT.

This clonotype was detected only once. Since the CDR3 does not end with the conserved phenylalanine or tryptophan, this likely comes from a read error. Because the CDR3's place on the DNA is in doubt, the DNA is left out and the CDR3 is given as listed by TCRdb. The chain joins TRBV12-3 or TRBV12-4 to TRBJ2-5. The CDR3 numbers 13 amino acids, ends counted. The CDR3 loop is CASSRSETETQYS.